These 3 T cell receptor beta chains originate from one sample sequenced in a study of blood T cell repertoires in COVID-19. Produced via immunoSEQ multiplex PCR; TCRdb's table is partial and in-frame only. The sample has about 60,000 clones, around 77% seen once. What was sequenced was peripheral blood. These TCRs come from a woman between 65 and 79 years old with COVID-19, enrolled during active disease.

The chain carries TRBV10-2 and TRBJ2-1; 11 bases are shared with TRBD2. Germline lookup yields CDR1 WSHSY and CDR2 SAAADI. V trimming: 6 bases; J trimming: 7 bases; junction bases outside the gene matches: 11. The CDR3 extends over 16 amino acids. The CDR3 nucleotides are TGCGCCAGCAGCGACCGGGGTAGCGGGAGGGATAATGAGCAGTTCTTC. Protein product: CASSDRGSGRDNEQFF.

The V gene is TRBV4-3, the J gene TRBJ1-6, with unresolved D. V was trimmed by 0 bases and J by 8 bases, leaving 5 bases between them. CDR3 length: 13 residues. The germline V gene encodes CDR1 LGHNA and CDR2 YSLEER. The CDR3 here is CASSQDGHSPLHF. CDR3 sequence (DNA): TGCGCCAGCAGCCAAGATGGGCATTCACCCCTCCACTTT.

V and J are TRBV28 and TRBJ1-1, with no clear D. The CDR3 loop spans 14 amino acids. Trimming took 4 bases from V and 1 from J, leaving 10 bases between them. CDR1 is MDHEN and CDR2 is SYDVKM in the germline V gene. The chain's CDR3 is CASSSPSENTEAFF. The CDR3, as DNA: TGTGCCAGCAGTTCCCCCAGTGAGAACACTGAAGCTTTCTTT.